Described below is a single T cell receptor (beta chain) sequence and its context. What it binds is not known. Patients were ruled out by autoimmune disease history or systemic immunosuppression. These data originate in a study of OX40 agonist ivuxolimab in advanced cancers. The wider study: Three patients had partial responses: one hepatocellular carcinoma, two cutaneous melanoma. General study findings and limits: At 0.1 to 3.0 mg/kg, CD4+ and CD8+ blood T cells expanded clonally by week 6. Also present in some nonresponders was a low level of normalized T-cell clonal expansion.

Assay: immunoSEQ multiplex PCR; the TCRdb copy retains only in-frame clones and omits some. The repertoire includes some 70,000 clones, approximately 80% of them detected once, and about 1.2% sits in the top ten. This CDR3 region has 16 residues. In germline, CDR1 is SGHRS, CDR2 YFSETQ. V was pared by 0 bases and J by 0 bases, with 10 bases between. The receptor's source is an adult with an advanced solid tumor such as melanoma, head and neck, liver or kidney cancer. The specimen comprised CD4+ or CD8+ T cells sorted from blood, sampled in a trial of the OX40 agonist ivuxolimab. The chain has TRBV5-1 and TRBJ1-3; no reliable D call. The CDR3 reads CASSLGTASSGNTIYF. CDR3 nucleotide sequence: TGCGCCAGCAGCTTGGGGACGGCGAGCTCTGGAAACACCATATATTTT.